The 28 T cell receptor beta chains below were found in one sample sequenced in a study of long-term antiretroviral therapy in people with HIV. The authors ran the immunoSEQ assay, v3.0, at survey level. TCRdb's copy holds only in-frame clones and misses some; the assay was immunoSEQ multiplex PCR. The sample shows about 19,000 clones, 91% of them seen only once. The starting material was unsorted PBMCs, obtained 3 years after starting antiretroviral therapy. All receptors come from a man aged 45-60 years with HIV.

The chain employs TRBV30 and TRBJ1-1; possibly TRBD1 for D (6 bases). Germline-derived CDR1 and CDR2 are GTSNPN and SVGIG (reference sequence). This CDR3 contains 17 residues. The V end was cut by 1 base, the J end by 1 base, with 19 bases between. CDR3 nucleotide sequence: TGTGCCTGGAGTGCAGAGGGGGGTCGGAAAGGGAACACTGAAGCTTTCTTT. Translated, it gives CAWSAEGGRKGNTEAFF.

The chain joins TRBV6-1 to TRBJ1-1, with 8 bases that match TRBD1. Germline V gene sequence: CDR1 MNHNS, CDR2 SASEGT. The V gene end was trimmed by 8 bases and the J gene end by 4 bases; junction bases not matched to a gene: 9. CDR3 size: 14 residues. The CDR3 loop reads CASSYRGGGTEAFF. The CDR3 DNA sequence: TGTGCCAGCTCTTACAGGGGGGGTGGCACTGAAGCTTTCTTT.

This sequence joins TRBV11-2 and TRBJ1-1; D remains ambiguous. Germline assignment: CDR1 SGHAT and CDR2 FQNNGV. Trimming shortened V by 1 base and J by 4 bases, and 16 bases separated the two germline ends. CDR3 length: 16 residues. The CDR3 loop reads CASSLVGGLSVTEAFF. The CDR3 DNA follows: TGTGCCAGCAGCTTAGTAGGTGGACTGTCGGTCACTGAAGCTTTCTTT.

The CDR3 DNA follows: TGTGCCAGCAGCTCGGACGGTGGGGAGCAGTACTTC. This gives the protein CASSSDGGEQYF. This rearrangement joins TRBV7-3 to TRBJ2-7; D is undetermined. This CDR3 spans 12 amino acids. The V and J ends lost 4 bases and 7 bases respectively, with 11 bases between them. The germline V gene has CDR1 SGHTA and CDR2 FQGTGA. Filled out from reference TRBV7-3 and TRBJ2-7, the complete variable domain reads GAGVSQTPSNKVTEKGKYVELRCDPISGHTALYWYRQSLGQGPEFLIYFQGTGAADDSGLPNDRFFAVRPEGSVSTLKIQRTERGDSAVYLCASSSDGGEQYFGPGTRLTVT.

This chain joins TRBV14 and TRBJ2-2; 9 bases fit TRBD2. The CDR3 has 16 amino acids. Germline lookup yields CDR1 SGHDN and CDR2 FVKESK. V shed 1 base, J shed 0 bases, and the junction held 0 bases outside the gene matches. CDR3 nucleotides: TGTGCCAGCAGCCAAGGACTAGCGGCGAACACCGGGGAGCTGTTTTTT. It is translated as CASSQGLAANTGELFF.

V is TRBV5-4 and J is TRBJ2-7; possible D gene TRBD1, 6 bases. Germline V gene lookup returns CDR1 SGHNT and CDR2 YYREEE (reference sequence). V was clipped by 0 bases and J by 5 bases, with 9 bases between them. This CDR3 region has 13 residues. The CDR3: CASSLAHRDEQYF. The CDR3 bases are TGTGCCAGCAGCTTGGCCCACAGGGACGAGCAGTACTTC.

The rearrangement links TRBV5-1 to TRBJ2-1; 8 positions match TRBD2. The CDR3 is 15 amino acids. Germline trimming cut 0 bases from V and 3 bases from J; bases unmatched to any gene: 2. Germline CDR1 and CDR2: SGHRS and YFSETQ. The CDR3 is CASSLEGLDYNEQFF. As DNA, the CDR3 is TGCGCCAGCAGCTTGGAGGGACTAGACTACAATGAGCAGTTCTTC.

This chain connects TRBV30 to TRBJ1-2; 8 bases map to TRBD1. The J segment lost 3 bases and the V segment lost 4 bases, leaving 10 bases of the junction unmatched. The CDR3 covers 15 residues. Germline V gene lookup returns CDR1 GTSNPN and CDR2 SVGIG (reference sequence). CDR3 in DNA: TGTGCCTGGAATCCCCGGGACAGGATGGACTATGGCTACACCTTC. This codes for CAWNPRDRMDYGYTF.

The gene calls are TRBV7-2 and TRBJ1-2; TRBD1 agrees at 10 bases. The length of the CDR3 is 13 residues. V trimming: 5 bases; J trimming: 8 bases; junction bases outside the gene matches: 5. CDR1 is SGHTA and CDR2 is FQGNSA in the germline V gene. The CDR3 bases are TGTGCCAGCAGCCCCGACAGGGGGCAGGGCTACACCTTC. Encoded protein: CASSPDRGQGYTF.

V gene TRBV4-1 combines with J gene TRBJ2-2, with TRBD1 as a possible D gene (6 bases). V lost 3 bases, J lost 4 bases, and 12 bases lay in between. The CDR3 loop spans 15 amino acids. The V gene's germline CDR1 is MGHRA and CDR2 YSYEKL. The CDR3 protein is CASSHGDISTGELFF. CDR3 DNA sequence: TGCGCCAGCAGCCATGGGGACATCTCCACCGGGGAGCTGTTTTTT.

This clone was picked up a small number of times. The rearrangement joins TRBV10-3 to TRBJ1-2; 8 nucleotides match TRBD1. CDR1 is ENHRY and CDR2 is SYGVKD in the germline V gene. The ends lost 7 bases at V and 1 base at J; junction bases unmatched: 8. This CDR3 comprises 15 residues. CDR3 region: CAITVGQDDNYGYTF. DNA of the CDR3: TGTGCCATCACTGTGGGACAGGATGATAACTATGGCTACACCTTC.

This chain links TRBV6-5 with TRBJ2-2; 8 positions match TRBD1. The CDR3 has 15 amino acids. Germline V gene lookup returns CDR1 MNHEY and CDR2 SVGAGI. The ends lost 2 bases at V and 2 bases at J; junction bases unmatched: 1. DNA of the CDR3: TGTGCCAGCAGTTACGGACAGGGTAACACCGGGGAGCTGTTTTTT. This gives the protein CASSYGQGNTGELFF.

The gene calls are TRBV15 and TRBJ2-1, with 8 bases aligning to TRBD2. This CDR3 is 14 amino acids long. Germline CDR1 reads LNHNV; CDR2 reads YYDKDF (reference sequence). J lost 8 bases, V lost 4 bases, and 7 bases had no gene match. The CDR3 protein is CATSNSGGAYEQFF. The CDR3 DNA follows: TGTGCCACCAGCAACTCGGGGGGGGCTTATGAGCAGTTCTTC.

The rearrangement uses TRBV19 and TRBJ2-7; 10 nucleotides match TRBD2. V trimming: 5 bases; J trimming: 7 bases; junction bases outside the gene matches: 8. The CDR3 has 14 amino acids. CDR1 is LNHDA and CDR2 is SQIVND in the germline V gene (reference sequence). The CDR3 protein is CASSDSGGYWEQYF. The CDR3 bases are TGTGCCAGTAGTGATAGCGGGGGGTATTGGGAGCAGTACTTC. The full variable domain, in which reference TRBV19 and TRBJ2-7 provide the parts outside the CDR3, is DGGITQSPKYLFRKEGQNVTLSCEQNLNHDAMYWYRQDPGQGLRLIYYSQIVNDFQKGDIAEGYSVSREKKESFPLTVTSAQKNPTAFYLCASSDSGGYWEQYFGPGTRLTVT.

This clone was detected a few times. The chain links TRBV4-3 to TRBJ2-3; D gene uncertain. The CDR3 runs 14 residues. The germline gives CDR1 LGHNA, CDR2 YSLEER. V lost 0 bases and J lost 1, with 5 bases in between. CDR3 protein: CASSQERGTDTQYF. DNA of the CDR3: TGCGCCAGCAGCCAAGAAAGGGGCACAGATACGCAGTATTTT.

The V call is TRBV27, the J call TRBJ1-5, with a possible D match to TRBD1 (6 bases). The CDR3 is 14 residues long. V was cut by 8 bases and J by 3 bases, with 14 bases left in between. CDR1 and CDR2 from the germline V gene are MNHEY and SMNVEV (reference sequence). The CDR3 region is CASGEGGSNQPQHF. As DNA, the CDR3 is TGTGCCAGCGGGGAGGGGGGTTCCAATCAGCCCCAGCATTTT.

This clone was seen only once. The chain combines TRBV30 with TRBJ2-2, with D possibly matching TRBD1 (5 bases). Trimming removed 0 bases at V and 6 bases at J, with 5 bases between. CDR3 length: 12 residues. In germline, CDR1 is GTSNPN, CDR2 SVGIG (reference sequence). CDR3 nucleotides: TGTGCCTGGAGTGTAGGGGCCGGGGAGCTGTTTTTT. This sequence encodes CAWSVGAGELFF.

The chain employs TRBV10-1 and TRBJ2-3, with D perhaps TRBD2 (6 bases). The CDR3 length is 14 residues. V lost 4 bases to trimming and J lost 4 bases, with 12 bases between them. The germline V gene encodes CDR1 WNHNN and CDR2 SYGVQD (reference sequence). The CDR3 bases are TGCGCCAGCAGTGGTGGACTATCCTCAGATACGCAGTATTTT. Translating it yields CASSGGLSSDTQYF.

The chain employs TRBV6-5 and TRBJ2-3; tentatively, D is TRBD1 (5 bases). The V gene lost 2 bases and the J gene lost 4 bases, with 13 bases spanning the gap. The CDR3 covers 15 residues. The V gene's germline CDR1 is MNHEY and CDR2 SVGAGI. CDR3 sequence: CASSYVQGGPDTQYF. The CDR3 DNA is TGTGCCAGCAGTTACGTCCAGGGTGGTCCAGATACGCAGTATTTT.

This clone has just a few counts. The chain joins TRBV10-1 to TRBJ2-2, with D possibly matching TRBD2 (5 bases). The CDR3 loop spans 14 amino acids. Deletions cut 0 bases from V and 6 bases from J, with 8 bases between. The V gene's germline CDR1 is WNHNN and CDR2 SYGVQD (reference sequence). The DNA for the CDR3 is TGCGCCAGCAGTGAGTCAGGAGGTGCCGGGGAGCTGTTTTTT. It encodes CASSESGGAGELFF.

The chain carries TRBV29-1 and TRBJ2-7; TRBD1 might be the D (6 bases). Germline V lookup: CDR1 SQVTM, CDR2 ANQGSEA. The CDR3 extends over 13 amino acids. Trimming removed 5 bases from V and 4 bases from J, with 15 bases in between. CDR3 in amino acids: CSVSGTLSYEQYF. The CDR3 DNA follows: TGCAGCGTTTCCGGGACACTTTCTTACGAGCAGTACTTC.

The CDR3: CASSPPNGVSTDTQYF. DNA for the CDR3: TGTGCCAGCTCACCACCGAACGGGGTGAGCACAGATACGCAGTATTTT. The V and J genes are TRBV18 and TRBJ2-3, with a possible D match to TRBD2 (5 bases). The germline V gene encodes CDR1 KGHSH and CDR2 LQKENI. The germline V and J ends were trimmed by 0 bases and 0 bases, with 10 bases remaining between them. The CDR3 consists of 16 residues.

In nucleotides, the CDR3 is TGTGCCAGCAGCGGGACAGGGGTTTGGGGGGAGCTGTTTTTT. It codes for CASSGTGVWGELFF. This chain links TRBV5-4 with TRBJ2-2, with 10 nucleotides matching TRBD1. Germline lookup yields CDR1 SGHNT and CDR2 YYREEE (reference sequence). Germline trimming cut 4 bases from V and 8 bases from J; bases unmatched to any gene: 5. This CDR3 contains 14 residues.

This chain uses TRBV5-6 with TRBJ2-7, with D perhaps being TRBD1 or TRBD2 (5 bases each). CDR3 length equals 14 residues. Germline loops: CDR1 SGHDT, CDR2 YYEEEE. Trimming removed 2 bases from V and 3 bases from J, with 12 bases in between. The CDR3 bases are TGTGCCAGCAGCTTTAGCGTTAGGGGCTACGAGCAGTACTTC. Protein product: CASSFSVRGYEQYF.

This rearrangement joins TRBV5-4 to TRBJ1-1, with D unresolved. The ends were cut back, 7 bases at V and 3 bases at J, with 13 bases in the middle. This CDR3 is 13 amino acids long. Germline lookup yields CDR1 SGHNT and CDR2 YYREEE (reference sequence). The CDR3 reads CASVGSMDTEAFF. CDR3 DNA sequence: TGTGCCAGCGTGGGGTCGATGGACACTGAAGCTTTCTTT.

This chain joins TRBV7-2 and TRBJ1-2; 7 nucleotides agree with TRBD1. The trim removed 6 bases at V and 0 bases at J, leaving 7 bases unmatched. There are 15 residues in the CDR3. Germline lookup yields CDR1 SGHTA and CDR2 FQGNSA. The CDR3 loop reads CASSRSGGTNYGYTF. CDR3 in DNA: TGTGCCAGCAGTCGGTCAGGGGGTACTAACTATGGCTACACCTTC. The whole variable domain, remainder taken from reference TRBV7-2 and TRBJ1-2, is GAGVSQSPSNKVTEKGKDVELRCDPISGHTALYWYRQSLGQGLEFLIYFQGNSAPDKSGLPSDRFSAERTGGSVSTLTIQRTQQEDSAVYLCASSRSGGTNYGYTFGSGTRLTVV.

The chain recombines TRBV29-1 with TRBJ1-2; D is unclear. The germline CDR1 and CDR2 sequences are SQVTM and ANQGSEA. The V gene lost 4 bases and the J gene lost 3 bases, with 6 bases spanning the gap. The CDR3 runs 11 residues. CDR3 sequence (DNA): TGCAGCGTTGCGGTAGACTATGGCTACACCTTC. It codes for CSVAVDYGYTF.

The chain is built from TRBV11-1 and TRBJ1-6; 8 bases align to TRBD1. Per germline, CDR1 SGHAT and CDR2 FQDESV (reference sequence). The CDR3 is 17 residues long. With V trimmed by 3 bases and J by 7 bases, 11 bases remained unmatched. CDR3 in amino acids: CASSFGPTGVGNSPLHF. CDR3 DNA: TGTGCCAGCAGCTTCGGACCGACAGGGGTGGGAAATTCACCCCTCCACTTT.